This T cell receptor (beta chain) was obtained from a study of early T cells in non-severe SARS-CoV-2 infection. Turning to the study itself: Sequencing of bulk RNA from unsorted whole blood was done, without chain pairing.

In the case of this clonotype: Its target is not known.

Individual cDNA molecules were tagged with unique molecular identifiers. TCRdb ran MiXCR on the 5' RACE reads and lists one entry per CDR3 protein. The sample contains 100,000 to 130,000 distinct CDR3 sequences, 11% of which appear only once. Broader study findings: Clonotype matching in VDJdb favored anti-spike CD8 responses and did not capture private and CD4 specificities.

Unmatched junction bases numbered 5, after V lost 7 bases and J lost 7 bases. This CDR3 has 12 residues. Per the germline V gene, CDR1 is MDHEN and CDR2 is SYDVKM. V gene TRBV28 combines with J gene TRBJ1-2, with 8 bases fitting TRBD1. The clonotype originates from an adult who was a healthcare worker with PCR-confirmed SARS-CoV-2 infection or an uninfected control (not recorded which). Sequenced material: whole blood. Here the CDR3 DNA reads TGTGCCAGCAAGACAGGGGATCGTGGCTACACCTTC. Its protein product is CASKTGDRGYTF.